Below are 10 T cell receptor beta chains sequenced from a single sample in a study of regulatory T cells in long-lasting Graves disease. With iRepertoire HTBI primers and Arm-PCR of CDR3 regions, TCR beta libraries were built. TCRdb independently ran MiXCR on the multiplex PCR reads; one entry per CDR3 protein. Of 350,000 to 550,000 distinct CDR3 sequences in the sample, roughly 15% were seen once. Time point meaning: newly diagnosed GD, antithyroid drugs for less than 3 months. Researchers made the TCR library from RNA that was extracted from PBMCs. These same data were also listed under a study on T cells in Graves' hyperthyroidism and ophthalmopathy.

This specimen consisted of peripheral blood mononuclear cells (PBMCs), obtained at new diagnosis, from a patient treated with antithyroid drugs. The receptors shown here come from a woman aged 18-29 years with Graves disease.

There are many counts of this clonotype. The chain combines TRBV28 with TRBJ2-7, with 8 bases identical to TRBD1. With 5 bases clipped from V and 2 bases from J, the junction kept 8 bases outside the gene matches. Germline values: CDR1 MDHEN, CDR2 SYDVKM. There are 15 residues in the CDR3. CDR3 residues: CASSIVRGLTYEQYF. The CDR3, as DNA: TGTGCCAGCAGTATAGTCAGGGGGCTTACCTACGAGCAGTACTTC.

The table lists this clonotype with a few counts. The chain couples TRBV2 to TRBJ1-6; 7 nucleotides match TRBD1. The germline CDR1 and CDR2 sequences are SNHLY and FYNNEI. V trimming: 7 bases; J trimming: 10 bases; junction bases outside the gene matches: 4. The CDR3 consists of 12 residues. The CDR3, as DNA: TGTGCCAGCACACAGGGGCGATCACCCCTCCACTTT. Translation gives CASTQGRSPLHF. Complete variable domain (other parts from reference TRBV2 and TRBJ1-6): EPEVTQTPSHQVTQMGQEVILRCVPISNHLYFYWYRQILGQKVEFLVSFYNNEISEKSEIFDDQFSVERPDGSNFTLKIRSTKLEDSAMYFCASTQGRSPLHFGNGTRLTVT.

Regarding this clonotype: A much larger clone sits a single nucleotide away, making a read error possible. The chain couples TRBV2 to TRBJ2-3; D might be TRBD2 (6 bases). The germline CDR1 and CDR2 sequences are SNHLY and FYNNEI. This CDR3 comprises 14 residues. Trimming stripped 8 bases from V and 5 bases from J, with 17 bases between. CDR3 region: CASSPKGTLDTQYF. The DNA for the CDR3 is TGTGCCAGCTCACCAAAAGGGACTCTAGATACGCAGTATTTT.

The rearrangement links TRBV19 to TRBJ2-2, with 10 nucleotides matching TRBD2. Per the germline V gene, CDR1 is LNHDA and CDR2 is SQIVND (reference sequence). Germline trimming cut 4 bases from V and 7 bases from J; bases unmatched to any gene: 9. The CDR3 covers 16 residues. Here the CDR3 DNA reads TGTGCCAGTAGTACCTCCAATCCTAGCGGGAGCGGGGAGCTGTTTTTT. It encodes CASSTSNPSGSGELFF.

A few counts support this clonotype. This rearrangement joins TRBV6-5 to TRBJ1-4; D unclear. Germline values: CDR1 MNHEY, CDR2 SVGAGI. V dropped 2 bases and J dropped 0 bases, with 4 bases sitting between them. CDR3 length: 14 amino acids. This chain's CDR3 is CASSYVATNEKLFF. In nucleotides, the CDR3 is TGTGCCAGCAGTTACGTTGCAACTAATGAAAAACTGTTTTTT.

This clonotype came up many times. The chain combines TRBV28 with TRBJ2-7; D gene ambiguous. This CDR3 region has 15 residues. Germline V CDR1 and CDR2: MDHEN, SYDVKM. Between the trimmed V and J ends, which lost 3 bases and 0 bases, there was a span of 12 bases. CDR3 amino acids: CASSLRSRSSYEQYF. For the CDR3, the DNA is TGTGCCAGCAGTTTGCGGTCCCGTAGCTCCTACGAGCAGTACTTC.

Ten or more counts support this clonotype. The chain joins TRBV20-1 to TRBJ2-1; TRBD1 aligns across 11 bases. The V gene's germline CDR1 is DFQATT and CDR2 SNEGSKA (reference sequence). The CDR3 runs to 15 residues. V lost 6 bases, J lost 1 base, and 5 bases stayed unmatched. CDR3 in amino acids: CSAKGQGVSYNEQFF. DNA for the CDR3: TGCAGTGCCAAGGGACAGGGGGTATCCTACAATGAGCAGTTCTTC.

This chain joins TRBV6-1 and TRBJ1-1; D uncertain. The CDR3 totals 12 residues. V dropped 10 bases and J dropped 4 bases, with 13 bases sitting between them. CDR1 is MNHNS, CDR2 SASEGT, per germline. In nucleotides, the CDR3 is TGTGCCACCCAGGATTGGGGCACTGAAGCTTTCTTT. Translated, it gives CATQDWGTEAFF.

This clonotype has only a few counts. The chain recombines TRBV6-1 with TRBJ1-5; tentative D call: TRBD1 (6 bases). V lost 6 bases and J 2 bases, leaving 14 bases between the germline ends. CDR3 length: 15 residues. Germline V gene lookup returns CDR1 MNHNS and CDR2 SASEGT. The CDR3 DNA reads TGTGCCAGCAGGATGAACAGGGTTGGCAATCAGCCCCAGCATTTT. Translating it yields CASRMNRVGNQPQHF.

This clonotype was seen ten or more times. The rearrangement joins TRBV27 to TRBJ1-1; the D gene is possibly TRBD1 (6 bases). This CDR3 region has 14 residues. Germline V gives CDR1 MNHEY, CDR2 SMNVEV (reference sequence). V lost 5 bases to trimming and J lost 1 base, with 11 bases between them. The CDR3 loop reads CASSTRTENTEAFF. As DNA, the CDR3 is TGTGCCAGCAGTACCCGGACAGAGAACACTGAAGCTTTCTTT.